The rows below give T cell receptor beta chains drawn from one sample of a study of cytomegalovirus exposure and HLA in healthy donors. Measured with immunoSEQ multiplex PCR; TCRdb has only the in-frame clones, and not every one. The table lists some 160,000 clones, 65% to 85% of them singletons. The material sequenced was PBMCs. These receptors were taken from a man between 60 and 75 years old in good health and CMV-seronegative. The CDR3 runs from the conserved cysteine through the conserved F or W. D genes are given only for firm matches. Some rows mark clone size as missing; the rest say once, few, many or name a class of expanded clone.

D gene: TRBD1; J gene: TRBJ2-7; V gene: TRBV30; clone size: NA; CDR3 DNA: TGTGCCTGGAGTACGGGACAGCACGAGCAGTACTTC; CDR3 protein: CAWSTGQHEQYF
D gene: TRBD1; J gene: TRBJ2-6; V gene: TRBV9; clone size: once; CDR3 DNA: TGTGCCAGCAGCCCCCCCTCCGGGACAGGGGGATCTGGGGCCAACGTCCTGACTTTC; CDR3 protein: CASSPPSGTGGSGANVLTF
D gene: TRBD2; J gene: TRBJ2-7; V gene: TRBV19; clone size: once; CDR3 DNA: TGTGCCAGTAGTATGAATAGCGGGAGTTACGAGCAGTACTTC; CDR3 protein: CASSMNSGSYEQYF
D gene: NA; J gene: TRBJ1-6; V gene: TRBV7-8; clone size: once; CDR3 DNA: TGTGCCAGCAGCTCCCTAGATAATTCACCCCTCCACTTT; CDR3 protein: CASSSLDNSPLHF
D gene: TRBD2; J gene: TRBJ2-1; V gene: TRBV7-2; clone size: NA; CDR3 DNA: TGTGCCAGCAGCCAGACTAGCGGCCACTACAATGAGCAGTTCTTC; CDR3 protein: CASSQTSGHYNEQFF
D gene: TRBD1; J gene: TRBJ2-6; V gene: TRBV9; clone size: once; CDR3 DNA: TGTGCCAGCAGCGGGGGACAGTCCCCGTGGACTGGGGCCAACGTCCTGACTTTC; CDR3 protein: CASSGGQSPWTGANVLTF
D gene: NA; J gene: TRBJ2-7; V gene: TRBV19; clone size: few; CDR3 DNA: TGTGCCAGTAGCGGTGAACGCCTGGCAGGGTGCATGGGGGAGCAGTACTTC; CDR3 protein: CASSGERLAGCMGEQYF
D gene: TRBD2; J gene: TRBJ2-7; V gene: TRBV5-1; clone size: NA; CDR3 DNA: TGCGCCAGCAGCTTGAACGTAGCGGGAGGTAGCGACGAGCAGTACTTC; CDR3 protein: CASSLNVAGGSDEQYF
D gene: TRBD2; J gene: TRBJ2-2; V gene: TRBV5-1; clone size: few; CDR3 DNA: TGCGCCAGCAGCTGGGCCGGGACTAGCGGGGGGGCCAACACCGGGGAGCTGTTTTTT; CDR3 protein: CASSWAGTSGGANTGELFF
D gene: NA; J gene: TRBJ2-6; V gene: TRBV5-8; clone size: NA; CDR3 DNA: TGTGCCAGCAGCTCGGCAGGGGACTACTCTGGGGCCAACGTCCTGACTTTC; CDR3 protein: CASSSAGDYSGANVLTF
D gene: NA; J gene: TRBJ1-4; V gene: TRBV19; clone size: few; CDR3 DNA: TGTGCCAGTAGTCTAACCCGTTCTGCAACTAATGAAAAACTGTTTTTT; CDR3 protein: CASSLTRSATNEKLFF
D gene: TRBD1; J gene: TRBJ1-4; V gene: TRBV7-9; clone size: NA; CDR3 DNA: TGTGCCAGCAGCTTGACAGGGGAAGGTCTGTTTTTT; CDR3 protein: CASSLTGEGLFF
D gene: TRBD2; J gene: TRBJ2-1; V gene: TRBV5-4; clone size: few; CDR3 DNA: TGTGCCAGCAGCCCCGGACTAGCGGGGTCCAATGAGCAGTTCTTC; CDR3 protein: CASSPGLAGSNEQFF
D gene: TRBD2; J gene: TRBJ2-7; V gene: TRBV29-1; clone size: NA; CDR3 DNA: TGCAGCGTTGGACTAGCGGGAGGCTACGAGCAGTACTTC; CDR3 protein: CSVGLAGGYEQYF
D gene: TRBD1; J gene: TRBJ2-7; V gene: TRBV27; clone size: NA; CDR3 DNA: TGTGCCAGCAGTCCGCGAGGACAGGGGGCCTACGAGCAGTACTTC; CDR3 protein: CASSPRGQGAYEQYF
D gene: NA; J gene: TRBJ1-4; V gene: TRBV6-1; clone size: few; CDR3 DNA: TGTGCCAGCAGTGATTGGGGCAGGTCCAATGAAAAACTGTTTTTT; CDR3 protein: CASSDWGRSNEKLFF
D gene: NA; J gene: TRBJ1-2; V gene: TRBV6-5; clone size: NA; CDR3 DNA: TGTGCCAGCAGCGCCACTCTAGAGCGAGGGTGGGGCTACACCTTC; CDR3 protein: CASSATLERGWGYTF
D gene: NA; J gene: TRBJ1-4; V gene: TRBV11-2; clone size: NA; CDR3 DNA: TGTGCCAGCAGCCCCACCGGACATGGAAAACTGTTTTTT; CDR3 protein: CASSPTGHGKLFF
D gene: NA; J gene: TRBJ1-1; V gene: TRBV28; clone size: NA; CDR3 DNA: TGTGCCAGCAGTTTGACAGGAATAATGAACACTGAAGCTTTCTTT; CDR3 protein: CASSLTGIMNTEAFF
D gene: NA; J gene: TRBJ2-7; V gene: TRBV11-2; clone size: NA; CDR3 DNA: TGTGCCAGCAGCTTTGGCAGAAATACCTACGAGCAGTACTTC; CDR3 protein: CASSFGRNTYEQYF
D gene: NA; J gene: TRBJ1-2; V gene: TRBV6-5; clone size: NA; CDR3 DNA: TGTGCCAGCAGTTCTACCCAGGGTAATGGCTACACCTTC; CDR3 protein: CASSSTQGNGYTF
D gene: NA; J gene: TRBJ2-5; V gene: TRBV9; clone size: NA; CDR3 DNA: TGTGCCAGCAGCGTAGAGCCCGAGACCCAGTACTTC; CDR3 protein: CASSVEPETQYF
D gene: TRBD2; J gene: TRBJ2-7; V gene: TRBV4-2; clone size: few; CDR3 DNA: TGTGCCAGCAGCCAAGACGCAAGCGGGGGATTCTACGAGCAGTACTTC; CDR3 protein: CASSQDASGGFYEQYF
D gene: TRBD2; J gene: TRBJ2-3; V gene: TRBV6-5; clone size: NA; CDR3 DNA: TGTGCCAGCAGTTGGAGCGGGGGCACAGATACGCAGTATTTT; CDR3 protein: CASSWSGGTDTQYF
D gene: NA; J gene: TRBJ2-7; V gene: TRBV11-2; clone size: NA; CDR3 DNA: TGTGCCAGCAGTTTTGCACAGGGAAGCTCCTACGAGCAGTACTTC; CDR3 protein: CASSFAQGSSYEQYF
D gene: TRBD1; J gene: TRBJ1-1; V gene: TRBV28; clone size: few; CDR3 DNA: TGTGCCAGCAGGACAGGGACCCCTGAAGCTTTCTTT; CDR3 protein: CASRTGTPEAFF
D gene: TRBD2; J gene: TRBJ2-5; V gene: TRBV5-4; clone size: NA; CDR3 DNA: TGTGCCAGCAGCTTGCCCAGCGGGAAGGTCGGAGAGACCCAGTACTTC; CDR3 protein: CASSLPSGKVGETQYF
D gene: TRBD1; J gene: TRBJ2-5; V gene: TRBV7-3; clone size: NA; CDR3 DNA: TGTGCCAGCAGCTTATCAGGGGGCGCAGAGACCCAGTACTTC; CDR3 protein: CASSLSGGAETQYF
D gene: NA; J gene: TRBJ2-1; V gene: TRBV27; clone size: few; CDR3 DNA: TGTGCCAGCAGTTTAATCCGCGGGATGGGTAACAATGAGCAGTTCTTC; CDR3 protein: CASSLIRGMGNNEQFF